A single sample is the source of the 16 T cell receptor beta chains below, sequenced in a study of regulatory T cells in long-lasting Graves disease. Time point: newly diagnosed GD, antithyroid drugs for less than 3 months. TCR sequences were obtained from RNA taken from PBMCs. Relying on iRepertoire HTBI primers and Arm-PCR of CDR3 regions, the team built TCR beta libraries. TCRdb redid the calling of the multiplex PCR reads with MiXCR, one entry per CDR3 protein. The data hold hundreds of thousands of distinct CDR3 sequences, with roughly 15% observed a single time. These records were also assigned to another study, of T cells in Graves' hyperthyroidism and ophthalmopathy.

This specimen was peripheral blood mononuclear cells (PBMCs), taken at new diagnosis, from a patient treated with antithyroid drugs. The receptors here all came from a woman under 40 with Graves disease.

A single count supports this clonotype. The V call is TRBV6-1, the J call TRBJ1-1; no reliable D call. The CDR3 spans 12 residues. From germline, CDR1 is MNHNS and CDR2 SASEGT. V gave up 5 bases and J gave up 4 bases, with 8 bases separating them. As DNA, the CDR3 is TGTGCCAGCAGTCGGTCGAGCACTGAAGCTTTCTTT. It yields the protein CASSRSSTEAFF.

This clonotype came up many times. The chain joins TRBV7-2 to TRBJ2-7; TRBD2 might be the D (5 bases). With 2 bases removed from V and 3 bases from J, the gap between germline ends came to 17 bases. Germline V gene sequence: CDR1 SGHTA, CDR2 FQGNSA. This CDR3 comprises 16 residues. The CDR3 coding sequence is TGTGCCAGCAGCTTATTCGGAGGAGCTAAAGTCTACGAGCAGTACTTC. Residues: CASSLFGGAKVYEQYF. The full variable domain, in which reference TRBV7-2 and TRBJ2-7 provide the parts outside the CDR3, is GAGVSQSPSNKVTEKGKDVELRCDPISGHTALYWYRQSLGQGLEFLIYFQGNSAPDKSGLPSDRFSAERTGGSVSTLTIQRTQQEDSAVYLCASSLFGGAKVYEQYFGPGTRLTVT.

This clonotype has a count of ten or more. The V gene is TRBV28, the J gene TRBJ1-1; possibly TRBD1 for D (5 bases). CDR3 length: 15 residues. The V gene lost 2 bases and the J gene lost 0 bases, with 10 bases spanning the gap. Germline V gene lookup returns CDR1 MDHEN and CDR2 SYDVKM. This CDR3 is CASSLGGKMNTEAFF. The DNA of the CDR3 is TGTGCCAGCAGTTTAGGGGGGAAGATGAACACTGAAGCTTTCTTT.

At least ten counts were recorded for this clonotype. The chain carries TRBV20-1 and TRBJ1-5; no clear D gene. The CDR3 has 16 amino acids. V gave up 1 base and J gave up 0 bases, with 13 bases separating them. Germline CDR1 reads DFQATT; CDR2 reads SNEGSKA (reference sequence). CDR3 sequence: CSARVPAQTSNQPQHF. CDR3 nucleotide sequence: TGCAGTGCTAGAGTCCCAGCCCAGACTAGCAATCAGCCCCAGCATTTT.

This clonotype was recorded many times. The V and J genes are TRBV6-5 and TRBJ2-1, with 10 bases aligning to TRBD2. Per the germline V gene, CDR1 is MNHEY and CDR2 is SVGAGI. Trimming at V came to 2 bases and at J to 5 bases, leaving 9 bases not matched to a gene. The CDR3 sequence is 17 residues long. CDR3: CASSYPGSGRADNEQFF. CDR3 DNA: TGTGCCAGCAGTTACCCGGGGAGCGGGAGGGCTGACAATGAGCAGTTCTTC.

The chain links TRBV24-1 to TRBJ2-3; D not certain. The CDR3 is 13 amino acids. V lost 5 bases and J 2 bases, leaving 7 bases between the germline ends. Germline V gene data show CDR1 as KGHDR and CDR2 as SFDVKD. CDR3 bases: TGTGCCACCAGTGCCATTCTCACAGATACGCAGTATTTT. This gives the protein CATSAILTDTQYF.

This clonotype has ten or more counts. V and J are TRBV5-5 and TRBJ1-6; D is perhaps TRBD1 (5 bases). V shed 1 base and J shed 10 bases, with 12 bases lying between them. This CDR3 region has 14 residues. CDR1 is SGHKS, CDR2 YYEKEE, per germline (reference sequence). Here the CDR3 DNA reads TGTGCCAGCAGCTTGCAGGGCGAAGGATCACCCCTCCACTTT. The encoded protein is CASSLQGEGSPLHF.

V and J are TRBV7-6 and TRBJ2-7; the D gene is possibly TRBD2 (5 bases). Looked up from germline, CDR1 is SGHVS and CDR2 is FNYEAQ. The CDR3 length is 16 residues. The V and J ends lost 1 base and 2 bases respectively, with 15 bases between them. The CDR3 DNA follows: TGTGCCAGCAGCTTAGGGGTGGGAGAGGGAGCCTACGAGCAGTACTTC. Its protein product is CASSLGVGEGAYEQYF.

The rearrangement links TRBV9 to TRBJ2-5; D gene ambiguous. V lost 0 bases and J 7 bases, leaving 10 bases between the germline ends. Germline V gene sequence: CDR1 SGDLS, CDR2 YYNGEE. The CDR3 is 13 residues long. The CDR3 DNA reads as TGTGCCAGCAGCGTAGAGCCTAGGTGGACCCAGTACTTC. Translated, it gives CASSVEPRWTQYF.

The rearrangement uses TRBV4-2 and TRBJ2-1; unclear D gene. The CDR3 covers 15 residues. Germline CDR1 LGHNA, CDR2 YNFKEQ. V was clipped by 1 base and J by 5 bases, with 12 bases between them. The CDR3 region has the DNA TGTGCCAGCAGCCAAGGGAGTAATTCTGACAATGAGCAGTTCTTC. It translates to CASSQGSNSDNEQFF.

J is TRBJ1-1 and V is TRBV10-2, with 7 bases fitting TRBD1. The CDR3 runs to 14 residues. Losses at the gene ends were 0 bases for V and 5 bases for J; bases not matched to a gene: 3. The germline CDR1 and CDR2 sequences are WSHSY and SAAADI. CDR3 sequence: CASSESTGRTEAFF. DNA of the CDR3: TGCGCCAGCAGTGAGTCGACAGGGAGGACTGAAGCTTTCTTT.

This clonotype showed up just a few times. The V call is TRBV6-1, the J call TRBJ1-1; D gene unclear. The CDR3 covers 17 residues. The ends were cut back, 7 bases at V and 1 base at J, with 22 bases in the middle. CDR1 and CDR2 from the germline V gene are MNHNS and SASEGT. CDR3 sequence: CASNQMPLRDSNTEAFF. CDR3 DNA sequence: TGTGCCAGCAACCAAATGCCCCTGAGGGATTCGAACACTGAAGCTTTCTTT.

V is TRBV3-1 and J is TRBJ1-2; D perhaps matches TRBD1 (6 bases). CDR1 LGHDT and CDR2 YNNKEL come from the germline V gene (reference sequence). The CDR3 loop spans 16 amino acids. V lost 0 bases and J 6 bases, leaving 17 bases between the germline ends. Written as DNA, the CDR3 is TGTGCCAGCAGCCAAGATCTACGGCTCGCAGGGGATGGCTACACCTTC. Protein: CASSQDLRLAGDGYTF.

Many counts were recorded for this clonotype. The V gene is TRBV5-6, the J gene TRBJ1-1; no definite D call. Trimming removed 6 bases from V and 2 bases from J, with 5 bases in between. The germline V gene has CDR1 SGHDT and CDR2 YYEEEE. The CDR3 has 11 amino acids. The CDR3 spells CASTDNTEAFF. In DNA form, the CDR3 reads TGTGCCAGCACGGACAACACTGAAGCTTTCTTT.

This clonotype was seen ten or more times. The rearrangement uses TRBV7-2 and TRBJ2-1, with 14 positions matching TRBD2. This CDR3 comprises 16 residues. V was pared by 3 bases and J by 10 bases, with 8 bases of the junction left unmatched. Germline values: CDR1 SGHTA, CDR2 FQGNSA. CDR3 DNA sequence: TGTGCCAGCAGCTTTTCGACTAGCGGGAGGGCCGAGGAGCAGTTCTTC. Translation gives CASSFSTSGRAEEQFF.

This clonotype has only a few counts. This may come from a read error, since a much larger clone is one base off. This sequence joins TRBV2 and TRBJ1-4; D gene unclear. The CDR3 spans 13 residues. V was clipped by 6 bases and J by 7 bases, with 12 bases between them. Per the germline V gene, CDR1 is SNHLY and CDR2 is FYNNEI. CDR3 nucleotide sequence: TGTGCCAGCAGAAAGGGTCCTAGTGAAAAACTGTTTTTT. It specifies CASRKGPSEKLFF.